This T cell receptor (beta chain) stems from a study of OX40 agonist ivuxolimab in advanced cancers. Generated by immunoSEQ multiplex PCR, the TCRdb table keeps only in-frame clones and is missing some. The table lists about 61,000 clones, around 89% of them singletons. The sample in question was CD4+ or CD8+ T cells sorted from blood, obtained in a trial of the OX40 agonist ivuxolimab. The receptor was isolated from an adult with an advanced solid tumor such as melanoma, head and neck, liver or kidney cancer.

The CDR3 DNA reads as TGTGCCAGCAGCTTAGACGAGGTCGGGGATACGCAGTATTTT. It specifies CASSLDEVGDTQYF. The gene calls are TRBV7-2 and TRBJ2-3; D not resolved. V shed 1 base and J shed 6 bases, with 11 bases lying between them. The germline gives CDR1 SGHTA, CDR2 FQGNSA. This CDR3 is 14 amino acids long.